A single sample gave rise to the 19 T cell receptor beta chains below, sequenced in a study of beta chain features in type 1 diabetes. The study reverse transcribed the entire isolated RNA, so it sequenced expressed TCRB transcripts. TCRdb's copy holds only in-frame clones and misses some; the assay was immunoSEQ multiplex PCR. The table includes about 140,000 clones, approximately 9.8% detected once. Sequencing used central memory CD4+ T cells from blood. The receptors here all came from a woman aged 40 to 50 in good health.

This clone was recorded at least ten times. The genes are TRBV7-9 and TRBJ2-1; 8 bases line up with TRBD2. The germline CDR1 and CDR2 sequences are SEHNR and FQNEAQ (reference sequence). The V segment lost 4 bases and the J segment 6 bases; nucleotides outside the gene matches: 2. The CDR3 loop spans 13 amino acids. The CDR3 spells CASSSSGRNEQFF. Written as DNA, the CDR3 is TGTGCCAGCAGCTCTAGCGGGCGCAATGAGCAGTTCTTC.

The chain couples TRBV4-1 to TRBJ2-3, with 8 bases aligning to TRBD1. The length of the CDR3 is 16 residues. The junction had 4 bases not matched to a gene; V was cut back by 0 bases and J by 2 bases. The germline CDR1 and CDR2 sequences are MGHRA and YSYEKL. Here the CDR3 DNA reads TGCGCCAGCAGCCAAGATCTGGGACAGGCCACAGATACGCAGTATTTT. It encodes CASSQDLGQATDTQYF.

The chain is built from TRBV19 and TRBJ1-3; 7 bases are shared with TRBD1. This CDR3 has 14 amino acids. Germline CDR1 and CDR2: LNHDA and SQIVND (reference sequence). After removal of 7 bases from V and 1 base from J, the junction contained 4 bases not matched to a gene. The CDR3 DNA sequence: TGTGCCAGTAAAACAGGGGAGTCTGGAAACACCATATATTTT. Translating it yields CASKTGESGNTIYF. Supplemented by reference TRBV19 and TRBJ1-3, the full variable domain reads DGGITQSPKYLFRKEGQNVTLSCEQNLNHDAMYWYRQDPGQGLRLIYYSQIVNDFQKGDIAEGYSVSREKKESFPLTVTSAQKNPTAFYLCASKTGESGNTIYFGEGSWLTVV.

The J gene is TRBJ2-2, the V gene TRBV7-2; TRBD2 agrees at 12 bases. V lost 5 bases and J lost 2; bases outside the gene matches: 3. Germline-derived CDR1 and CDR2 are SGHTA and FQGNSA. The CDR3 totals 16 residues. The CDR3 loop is CASSILAGGNTGELFF. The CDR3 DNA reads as TGTGCCAGCAGCATACTAGCGGGGGGAAACACCGGGGAGCTGTTTTTT.

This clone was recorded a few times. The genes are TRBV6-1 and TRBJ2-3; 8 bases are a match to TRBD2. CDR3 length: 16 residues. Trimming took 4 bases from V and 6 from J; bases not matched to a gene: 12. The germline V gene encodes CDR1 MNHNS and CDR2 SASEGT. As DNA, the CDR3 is TGTGCCAGCAGTGCCAAAAGGGCGGGGGGTGTGGATACGCAGTATTTT. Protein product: CASSAKRAGGVDTQYF.

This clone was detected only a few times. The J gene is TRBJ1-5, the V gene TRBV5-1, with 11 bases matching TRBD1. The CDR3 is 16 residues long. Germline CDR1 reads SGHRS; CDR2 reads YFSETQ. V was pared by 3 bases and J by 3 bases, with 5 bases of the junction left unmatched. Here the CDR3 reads CASSSGTGGVNQPQHF. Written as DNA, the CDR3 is TGCGCCAGCAGCTCGGGGACAGGGGGTGTCAATCAGCCCCAGCATTTT.

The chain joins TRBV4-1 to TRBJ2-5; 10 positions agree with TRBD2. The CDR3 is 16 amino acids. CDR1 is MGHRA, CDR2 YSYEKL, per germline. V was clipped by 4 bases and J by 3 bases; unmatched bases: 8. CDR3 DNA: TGCGCCAGCAGCCGGAATAGCGGGGGGAGGGAAGAGACCCAGTACTTC. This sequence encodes CASSRNSGGREETQYF.

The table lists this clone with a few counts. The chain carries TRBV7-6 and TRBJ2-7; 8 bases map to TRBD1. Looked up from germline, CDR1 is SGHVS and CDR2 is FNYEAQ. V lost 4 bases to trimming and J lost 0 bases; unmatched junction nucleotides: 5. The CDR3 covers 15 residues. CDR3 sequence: CASSSGGPLSYEQYF. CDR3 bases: TGTGCCAGCAGCTCAGGGGGCCCTCTCTCCTACGAGCAGTACTTC.

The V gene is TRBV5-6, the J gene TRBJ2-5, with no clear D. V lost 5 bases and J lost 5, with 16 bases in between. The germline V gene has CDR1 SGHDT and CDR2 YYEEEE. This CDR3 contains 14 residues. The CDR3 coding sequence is TGTGCCAGCAGGGGCTCCACGGCCGAGGAGACCCAGTACTTC. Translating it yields CASRGSTAEETQYF. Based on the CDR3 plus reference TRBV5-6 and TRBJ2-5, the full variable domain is DAGVTQSPTHLIKTRGQQVTLRCSPKSGHDTVSWYQQALGQGPQFIFQYYEEEERQRGNFPDRFSGHQFPNYSSELNVNALLLGDSALYLCASRGSTAEETQYFGPGTRLLVL.

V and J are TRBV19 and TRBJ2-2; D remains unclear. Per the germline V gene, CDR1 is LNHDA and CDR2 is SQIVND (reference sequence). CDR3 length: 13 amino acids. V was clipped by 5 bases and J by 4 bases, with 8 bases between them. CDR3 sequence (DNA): TGTGCCAGTAGTCCCTCTAGCACCGGGGAGCTGTTTTTT. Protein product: CASSPSSTGELFF.

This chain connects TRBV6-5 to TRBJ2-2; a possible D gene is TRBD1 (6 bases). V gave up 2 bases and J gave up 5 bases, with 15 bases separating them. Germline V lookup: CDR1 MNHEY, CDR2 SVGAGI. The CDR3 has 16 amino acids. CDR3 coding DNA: TGTGCCAGCAGTTACCTCACCAGGGGTCGGACCGGGGAGCTGTTTTTT. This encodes CASSYLTRGRTGELFF.

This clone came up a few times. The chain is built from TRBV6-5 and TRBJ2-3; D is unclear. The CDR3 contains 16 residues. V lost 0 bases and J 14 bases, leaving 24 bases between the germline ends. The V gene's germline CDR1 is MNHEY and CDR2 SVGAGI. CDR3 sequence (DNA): TGTGCCAGCAGTTACTCGATTTCGACTGAGTCTCTTCGCAGGTATTTT. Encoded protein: CASSYSISTESLRRYF.

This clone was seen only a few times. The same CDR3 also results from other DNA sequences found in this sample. The CDR3 spells CASSLGQSTDTQYF. The CDR3 DNA reads as TGTGCCAGCAGCTTAGGGCAGAGCACAGATACGCAGTATTTT. This rearrangement joins TRBV11-2 to TRBJ2-3; D not certain. Germline V gives CDR1 SGHAT, CDR2 FQNNGV. The CDR3 totals 14 residues. The V and J ends lost 1 base and 0 bases respectively, with 5 bases between them.

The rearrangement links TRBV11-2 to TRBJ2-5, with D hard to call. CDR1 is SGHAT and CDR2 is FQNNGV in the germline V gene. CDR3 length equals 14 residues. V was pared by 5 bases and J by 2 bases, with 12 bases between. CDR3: CASSRWSPQETQYF. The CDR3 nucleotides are TGTGCCAGCAGCCGGTGGAGTCCACAAGAGACCCAGTACTTC. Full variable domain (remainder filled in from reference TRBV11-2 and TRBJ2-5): EAGVAQSPRYKIIEKRQSVAFWCNPISGHATLYWYQQILGQGPKLLIQFQNNGVVDDSQLPKDRFSAERLKGVDSTLKIQPAKLEDSAVYLCASSRWSPQETQYFGPGTRLLVL.

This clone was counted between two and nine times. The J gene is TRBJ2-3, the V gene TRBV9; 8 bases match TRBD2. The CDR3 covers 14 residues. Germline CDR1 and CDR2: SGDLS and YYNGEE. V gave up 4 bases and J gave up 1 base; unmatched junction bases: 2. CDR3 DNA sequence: TGTGCCAGCAGCCTCGGGGGGGGCACAGATACGCAGTATTTT. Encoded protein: CASSLGGGTDTQYF.

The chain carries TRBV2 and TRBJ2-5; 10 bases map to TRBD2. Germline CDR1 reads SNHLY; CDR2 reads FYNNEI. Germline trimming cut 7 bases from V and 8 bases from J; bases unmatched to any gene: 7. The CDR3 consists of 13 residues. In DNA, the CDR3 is TGTGCCAGCATAAGCGGGGGGGCTGTTACCCAGTACTTC. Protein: CASISGGAVTQYF.

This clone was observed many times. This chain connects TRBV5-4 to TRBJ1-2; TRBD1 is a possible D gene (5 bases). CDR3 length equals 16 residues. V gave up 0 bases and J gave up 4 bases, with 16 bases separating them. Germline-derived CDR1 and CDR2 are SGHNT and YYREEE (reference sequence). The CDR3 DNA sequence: TGTGCCAGCAGCTTGGCTGTCCAGGGCCCTGCCTATGGCTACACCTTC. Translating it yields CASSLAVQGPAYGYTF.

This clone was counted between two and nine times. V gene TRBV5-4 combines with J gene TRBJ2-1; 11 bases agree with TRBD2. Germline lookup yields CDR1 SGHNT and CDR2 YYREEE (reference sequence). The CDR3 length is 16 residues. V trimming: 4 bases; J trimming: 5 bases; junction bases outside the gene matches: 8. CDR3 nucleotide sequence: TGTGCCAGCAGCCGAATAGCGGGGGGGTTTGACAATGAGCAGTTCTTC. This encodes CASSRIAGGFDNEQFF.

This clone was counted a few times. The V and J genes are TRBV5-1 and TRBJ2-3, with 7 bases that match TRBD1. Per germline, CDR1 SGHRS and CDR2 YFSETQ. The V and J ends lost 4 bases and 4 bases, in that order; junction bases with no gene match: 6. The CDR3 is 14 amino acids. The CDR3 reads CASSRGQEADTQYF. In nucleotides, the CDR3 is TGCGCCAGCAGCCGAGGACAGGAGGCAGATACGCAGTATTTT.